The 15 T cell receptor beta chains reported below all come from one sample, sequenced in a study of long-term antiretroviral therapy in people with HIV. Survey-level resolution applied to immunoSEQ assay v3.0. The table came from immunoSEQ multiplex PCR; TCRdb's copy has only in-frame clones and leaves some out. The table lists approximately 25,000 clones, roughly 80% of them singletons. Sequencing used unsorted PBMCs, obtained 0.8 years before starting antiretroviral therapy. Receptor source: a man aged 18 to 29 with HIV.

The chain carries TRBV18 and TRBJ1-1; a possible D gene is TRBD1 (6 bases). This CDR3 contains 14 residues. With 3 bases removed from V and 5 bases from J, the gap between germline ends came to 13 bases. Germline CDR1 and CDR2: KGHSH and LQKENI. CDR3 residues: CASSPGGGGTEAFF. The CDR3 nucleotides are TGTGCCAGCTCACCGGGGGGAGGGGGAACTGAAGCTTTCTTT.

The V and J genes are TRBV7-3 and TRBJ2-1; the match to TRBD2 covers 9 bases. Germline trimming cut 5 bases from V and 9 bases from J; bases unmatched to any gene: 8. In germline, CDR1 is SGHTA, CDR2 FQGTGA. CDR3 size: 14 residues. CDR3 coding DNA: TGTGCCAGCAGCGCCCAGCTAGCGGGGAGTGAGCAGTTCTTC. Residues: CASSAQLAGSEQFF.

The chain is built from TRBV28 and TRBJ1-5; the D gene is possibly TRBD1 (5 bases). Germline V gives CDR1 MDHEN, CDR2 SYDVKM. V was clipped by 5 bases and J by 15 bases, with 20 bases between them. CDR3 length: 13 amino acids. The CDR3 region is CASSRGGREVLHF. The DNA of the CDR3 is TGTGCCAGCAGTAGGGGTGGTCGGGAGGTTTTGCATTTT.

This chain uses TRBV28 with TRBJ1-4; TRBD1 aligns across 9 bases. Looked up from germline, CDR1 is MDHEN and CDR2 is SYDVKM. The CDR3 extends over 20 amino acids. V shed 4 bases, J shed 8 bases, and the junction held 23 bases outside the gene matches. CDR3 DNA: TGTGCCAGCAGTTCAGGGGTTCGACAGGGGGACTTTGGAGTCTGGGAAAAACTGTTTTTT. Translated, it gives CASSSGVRQGDFGVWEKLFF.

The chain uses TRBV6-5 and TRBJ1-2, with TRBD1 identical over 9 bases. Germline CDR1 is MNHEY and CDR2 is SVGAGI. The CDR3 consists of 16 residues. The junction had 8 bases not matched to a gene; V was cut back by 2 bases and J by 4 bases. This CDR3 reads CASSYLGQGPVYGYTF. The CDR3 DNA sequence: TGTGCCAGCAGTTACCTGGGACAGGGCCCCGTCTATGGCTACACCTTC.

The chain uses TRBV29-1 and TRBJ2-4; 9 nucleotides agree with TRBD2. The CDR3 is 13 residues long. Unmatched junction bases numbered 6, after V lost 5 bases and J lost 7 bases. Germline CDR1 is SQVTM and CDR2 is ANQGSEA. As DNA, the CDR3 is TGCAGCGTTCGGCGGGGGGGTAACAACATTCAGTACTTC. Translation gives CSVRRGGNNIQYF.

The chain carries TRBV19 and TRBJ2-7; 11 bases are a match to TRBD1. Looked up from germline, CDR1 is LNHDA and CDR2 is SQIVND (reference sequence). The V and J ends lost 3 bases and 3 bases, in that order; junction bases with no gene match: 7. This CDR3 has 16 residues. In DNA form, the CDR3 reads TGTGCCAGTAGTATGGGACAGGGGGGCATCTTCTACGAGCAGTACTTC. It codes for CASSMGQGGIFYEQYF.

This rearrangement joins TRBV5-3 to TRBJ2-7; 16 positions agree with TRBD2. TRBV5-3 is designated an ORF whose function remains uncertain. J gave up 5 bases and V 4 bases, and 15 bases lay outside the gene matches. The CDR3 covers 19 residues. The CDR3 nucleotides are TGTGCCAGAAGCCGATCCGGGACTAGCGGGGGGGGTCACGCCCACGAGCAGTACTTC. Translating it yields CARSRSGTSGGGHAHEQYF.

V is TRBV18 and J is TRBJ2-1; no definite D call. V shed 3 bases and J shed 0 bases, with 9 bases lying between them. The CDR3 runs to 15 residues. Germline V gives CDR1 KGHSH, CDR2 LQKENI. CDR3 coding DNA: TGTGCCAGCTCACCGCTTGAGAGCTCCTACAATGAGCAGTTCTTC. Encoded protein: CASSPLESSYNEQFF.

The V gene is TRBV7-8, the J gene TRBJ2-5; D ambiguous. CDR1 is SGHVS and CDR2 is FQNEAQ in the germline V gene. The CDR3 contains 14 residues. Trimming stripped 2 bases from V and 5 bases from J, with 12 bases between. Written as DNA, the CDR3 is TGTGCCAGCAGCTTACACGACGGTTCCGAGACCCAGTACTTC. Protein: CASSLHDGSETQYF.

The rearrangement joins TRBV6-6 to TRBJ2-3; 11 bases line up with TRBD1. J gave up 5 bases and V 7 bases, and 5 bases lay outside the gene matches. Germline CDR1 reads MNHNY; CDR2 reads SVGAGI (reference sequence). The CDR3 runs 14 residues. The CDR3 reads CASTSGQGVDTQYF. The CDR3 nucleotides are TGTGCCAGCACTTCGGGACAGGGGGTAGATACGCAGTATTTT.

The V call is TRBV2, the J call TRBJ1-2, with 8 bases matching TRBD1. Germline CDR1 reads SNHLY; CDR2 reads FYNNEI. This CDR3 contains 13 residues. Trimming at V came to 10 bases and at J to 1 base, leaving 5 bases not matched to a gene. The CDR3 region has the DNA TGTGCCATCGGGACAGGAAATAACTATGGCTACACCTTC. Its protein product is CAIGTGNNYGYTF.

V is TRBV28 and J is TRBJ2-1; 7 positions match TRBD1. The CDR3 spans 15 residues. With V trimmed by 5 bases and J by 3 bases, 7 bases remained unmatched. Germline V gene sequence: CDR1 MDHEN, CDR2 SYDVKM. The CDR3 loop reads CASSPPPGGYNEQFF. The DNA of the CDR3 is TGTGCCAGCAGTCCCCCGCCAGGGGGCTACAATGAGCAGTTCTTC. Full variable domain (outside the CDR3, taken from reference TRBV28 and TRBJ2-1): DVKVTQSSRYLVKRTGEKVFLECVQDMDHENMFWYRQDPGLGLRLIYFSYDVKMKEKGDIPEGYSVSREKKERFSLILESASTNQTSMYLCASSPPPGGYNEQFFGPGTRLTVL.

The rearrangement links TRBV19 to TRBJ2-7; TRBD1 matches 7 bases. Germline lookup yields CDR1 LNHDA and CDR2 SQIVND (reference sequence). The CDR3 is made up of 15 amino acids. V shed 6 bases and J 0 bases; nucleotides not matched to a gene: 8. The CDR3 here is CASRIQPGGSYEQYF. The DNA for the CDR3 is TGTGCCAGTAGGATCCAGCCAGGGGGCTCCTACGAGCAGTACTTC.

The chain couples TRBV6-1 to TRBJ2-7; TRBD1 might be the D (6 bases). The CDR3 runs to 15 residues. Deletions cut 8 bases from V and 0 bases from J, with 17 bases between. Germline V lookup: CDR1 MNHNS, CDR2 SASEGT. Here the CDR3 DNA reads TGTGCCAGCTGGTTGGGGGCGCAGATCTCCTACGAGCAGTACTTC. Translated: CASWLGAQISYEQYF.